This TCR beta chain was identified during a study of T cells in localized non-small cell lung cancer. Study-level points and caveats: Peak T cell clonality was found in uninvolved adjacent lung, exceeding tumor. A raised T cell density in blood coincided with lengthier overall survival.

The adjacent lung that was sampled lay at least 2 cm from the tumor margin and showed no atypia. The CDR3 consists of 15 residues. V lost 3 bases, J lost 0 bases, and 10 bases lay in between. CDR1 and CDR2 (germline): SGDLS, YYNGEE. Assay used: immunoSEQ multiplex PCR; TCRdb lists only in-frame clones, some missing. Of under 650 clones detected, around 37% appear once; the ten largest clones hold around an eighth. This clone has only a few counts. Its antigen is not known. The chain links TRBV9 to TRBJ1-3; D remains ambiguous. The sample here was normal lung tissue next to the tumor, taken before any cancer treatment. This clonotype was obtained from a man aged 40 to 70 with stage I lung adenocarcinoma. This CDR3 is CASSGGIHSGNTIYF. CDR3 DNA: TGTGCCAGCAGCGGCGGGATCCACTCTGGAAACACCATATATTTT.